Given below is one T cell receptor (beta chain) in context. Its antigen is not identified. Time point noted: week 35, safety follow-up. The study gave 300 ug of mutant IDH1 20-mer peptide per vaccine dose, with topical imiquimod. Data came from immunoSEQ multiplex PCR; TCRdb stores just in-frame clones and leaves some out. This sample has 50,000 to 70,000 clones, with roughly four fifths found just once. V gave up 6 bases and J gave up 4 bases; unmatched junction bases: 13. Per the germline V gene, CDR1 is SGHDN and CDR2 is FVKESK. This CDR3 comprises 16 residues. The data were obtained in a study of a mutant IDH1 vaccine in newly diagnosed glioma.

Specimen: PBMCs, collected from a glioma patient whose treatment included an IDH1 peptide vaccine. V gene TRBV14 combines with J gene TRBJ2-5; 8 nucleotides match TRBD2. This sequence was found in a man aged 50 to 59 with glioma. CDR3 DNA: TGTGCCAGCAGTGAGGGACTAGGGGGGTTCGGAGAGACCCAGTACTTC. It translates to CASSEGLGGFGETQYF.